Sequencing of this T cell receptor (beta chain) was carried out in a study of T-cell reconstitution after alpha-beta-depleted transplantation in children. This CDR3 contains 15 residues. CDR1 and CDR2 from the germline V gene are LNHNV and YYDKDF (reference sequence). Trimming took 0 bases from V and 3 from J; bases not matched to a gene: 4. Researchers prepared the TCRbeta library using unique molecular identifiers, the study reports. Using its own MiXCR run on the PCR reads, TCRdb lists one record per CDR3 protein. Among just over 950,000 distinct CDR3 sequences listed, under 30% were seen once. The source of this sequence is a boy in the first two years of life who had a stem cell transplant for SCID, so the T cells may come from the graft donor. Sequences were derived from PBMCs, mostly from graft donor cells, sampled 360 days after TCRalphabeta/CD19-depleted stem cell transplant. This chain links TRBV15 with TRBJ2-7; 8 bases align to TRBD2. CDR3 DNA: TGTGCCACCAGCAGAGATTCGGGGGGGATCTACGAGCAGTACTTC. Protein: CATSRDSGGIYEQYF. Variable domain in full (rest from reference TRBV15 and TRBJ2-7): DAMVIQNPRYQVTQFGKPVTLSCSQTLNHNVMYWYQQKSSQAPKLLFHYYDKDFNNEADTPDNFQSRRPNTSFCFLDIRSPGLGDTAMYLCATSRDSGGIYEQYFGPGTRLTVT.